This paragraph covers one TCR beta chain sequence. Its antigen is not known. This entry comes from a study of cytomegalovirus exposure and HLA in healthy donors. Use of 60 Vbeta and 13 Jbeta primers characterized the PCR. Methods used by the authors: Later work found 80 million or so unique TCR beta chains, with about 10 million shared. Sequencing was performed with immunoSEQ multiplex PCR; in TCRdb, only in-frame clones are kept and a portion is missing. D and trimming come from the DNA, and the V and J calls and clone size come from that table. The sample has around 110,000 clones, roughly 80% seen once; the top ten hold 2.5%. Broader study findings: Among donors in an Asian-associated ancestry cluster, a later analysis reportedly found fewer N-insertions than the roughly 730-donor mean. Analysis was carried out at a later point, and it linked a missense DCLRE1C variant to TCR beta V- and J-gene trimming. Productive status was seen about 87% or about 30% of the time for most TCR beta V segments in an earlier analysis.

Germline loops: CDR1 LNHDA, CDR2 SQIVND (reference sequence). The CDR3 contains 13 residues. Trimming took off 11 bases at V and 6 bases at J, with 17 bases between the two ends. This chain joins TRBV19 and TRBJ2-4, with a weak D call TRBD2 (8 bases). Sequenced input: PBMCs. The TCR sequence derives from a man aged 40-49 years in good health and CMV-seronegative. CDR3 nucleotides: TGTGCCGTACAGGGGCGGGGGGTAAACATTCAGTACTTC. As protein: CAVQGRGVNIQYF. The variable domain in full, completed from reference TRBV19 and TRBJ2-4, reads DGGITQSPKYLFRKEGQNVTLSCEQNLNHDAMYWYRQDPGQGLRLIYYSQIVNDFQKGDIAEGYSVSREKKESFPLTVTSAQKNPTAFYLCAVQGRGVNIQYFGAGTRLSVL.